These 27 T cell receptor beta chains came from one sample sequenced in a study of blood T cell repertoires in COVID-19. Clones were sequenced by immunoSEQ multiplex PCR, and TCRdb holds only the in-frame ones, with some missing. The sample records a few hundred thousand clones, roughly 84% being singletons. The material sequenced was peripheral blood. The source of these receptors is a woman aged 18-29 years with acute or convalescent COVID-19.

This chain links TRBV6-5 with TRBJ2-5, with 8 bases matching TRBD2. V was clipped by 4 bases and J by 2 bases; unmatched bases: 6. The CDR3 is 15 residues long. Germline V gene data show CDR1 as MNHEY and CDR2 as SVGAGI. The CDR3 DNA sequence: TGTGCCAGCAGTTTTAGGACTAGCAGACAAGAGACCCAGTACTTC. Its protein product is CASSFRTSRQETQYF.

This clone appeared a single time. The chain's CDR3 is CASSVDEWASVNTEAFF. In nucleotides, the CDR3 is TGTGCCAGCAGTGTTGACGAATGGGCGTCGGTGAACACTGAAGCTTTCTTT. V gene TRBV25-1 combines with J gene TRBJ1-1; D gene unclear. The ends were cut back, 4 bases at V and 0 bases at J, with 18 bases in the middle. This CDR3 spans 17 amino acids. CDR1 is MGHDK, CDR2 SYGVNS, per germline.

In its sample, this clone was seen once. The chain uses TRBV7-2 and TRBJ2-4, with 7 bases that match TRBD1. The CDR3 has 14 amino acids. Germline V CDR1 and CDR2: SGHTA, FQGNSA. V gave up 1 base and J gave up 5 bases; unmatched junction bases: 2. The CDR3 reads CASSLVGTENIQYF. The CDR3 region has the DNA TGTGCCAGCAGCTTAGTAGGGACAGAAAACATTCAGTACTTC.

The chain has TRBV14 and TRBJ1-6; perhaps TRBD1 as D (6 bases). V was cut by 1 base and J by 5 bases, with 9 bases left in between. Germline V gives CDR1 SGHDN, CDR2 FVKESK. This CDR3 contains 15 residues. The DNA of the CDR3 is TGTGCCAGCAGCCAAGCCCACAGGGATAATTCACCCCTCCACTTT. Amino acid sequence: CASSQAHRDNSPLHF.

The CDR3 loop is CATSDFANREAFF. The CDR3 bases are TGTGCCACCAGTGATTTCGCGAATCGTGAAGCTTTCTTT. The chain combines TRBV24-1 with TRBJ1-1; D remains ambiguous. V dropped 1 base and J dropped 7 bases, with 9 bases sitting between them. Germline loops: CDR1 KGHDR, CDR2 SFDVKD. CDR3 size: 13 residues.

V gene TRBV28 combines with J gene TRBJ2-1; the match to TRBD2 covers 8 bases. The V gene end was trimmed by 5 bases and the J gene end by 3 bases; junction bases not matched to a gene: 6. The germline gives CDR1 MDHEN, CDR2 SYDVKM. The CDR3 runs to 15 residues. The CDR3 protein is CASSLASGFYNEQFF. The CDR3 region has the DNA TGTGCCAGCAGTCTGGCTAGCGGGTTCTACAATGAGCAGTTCTTC.

The rearrangement links TRBV6-2 or TRBV6-3 to TRBJ2-5, with D tentatively TRBD1 (6 bases). V was clipped by 4 bases and J by 2 bases, with 11 bases between them. The CDR3 totals 14 residues. Germline CDR1 and CDR2: MNHEY and SVGEGT. CDR3 DNA sequence: TGTGCCAGCAGTTTGACAGGCCCACAAGAGACCCAGTACTTC. This translates into CASSLTGPQETQYF.

This clone was seen once. The chain couples TRBV15 to TRBJ2-1, with 10 bases aligning to TRBD2. CDR3 size: 16 residues. With 1 base clipped from V and 4 bases from J, the junction kept 4 bases outside the gene matches. The germline V gene encodes CDR1 LNHNV and CDR2 YYDKDF (reference sequence). The CDR3 sequence: CATSRALAGAYNEQFF. The CDR3 DNA sequence: TGTGCCACCAGCAGAGCTCTAGCGGGAGCGTACAATGAGCAGTTCTTC.

This clone has ten or more counts. This rearrangement joins TRBV18 to TRBJ2-1; 8 nucleotides match TRBD1. The CDR3 is 15 amino acids. Per germline, CDR1 KGHSH and CDR2 LQKENI. With 1 base clipped from V and 5 bases from J, the junction kept 4 bases outside the gene matches. The CDR3 coding sequence is TGTGCCAGCTCACCACAGGCGACAGGGGACAATGAGCAGTTCTTC. This sequence encodes CASSPQATGDNEQFF.

The J gene is TRBJ2-2, the V gene TRBV28; D gene uncertain. Germline V gene data show CDR1 as MDHEN and CDR2 as SYDVKM. Trimming left V 2 bases short and J 6 bases short, with 7 bases between. This CDR3 region has 13 residues. CDR3 loop: CASSLPPSGELFF. The CDR3 DNA sequence: TGTGCCAGCAGTTTACCCCCTTCCGGGGAGCTGTTTTTT.

The rearrangement links TRBV12-3 or TRBV12-4 to TRBJ1-1; D uncertain. V was cut by 1 base and J by 7 bases, with 10 bases left in between. The CDR3 is made up of 13 amino acids. Here the CDR3 DNA reads TGTGCCAGCAGTTTAGGAGGGCCCATTGAAGCTTTCTTT. It specifies CASSLGGPIEAFF.

The chain recombines TRBV7-9 with TRBJ2-1; 8 bases match TRBD2. The CDR3 covers 16 residues. Trimming at V came to 7 bases and at J to 2 bases, leaving 10 bases not matched to a gene. CDR1 is SEHNR and CDR2 is FQNEAQ in the germline V gene (reference sequence). The CDR3 reads CASISKREWAYNEQFF. The CDR3, as DNA: TGTGCCAGCATCTCTAAGCGGGAGTGGGCCTACAATGAGCAGTTCTTC.

This rearrangement joins TRBV6-2 or TRBV6-3 to TRBJ1-3, with D unclear. The CDR3 sequence is 18 residues long. Looked up from germline, CDR1 is MNHEY and CDR2 is SVGEGT. V was shortened by 2 bases and J by 0 bases, with 17 bases between the two germline ends. CDR3 region: CASSYHPLAENSGNTIYF. The CDR3, as DNA: TGTGCCAGCAGTTACCACCCCCTCGCGGAAAACTCTGGAAACACCATATATTTT.

In DNA, the CDR3 is TGTGCCAGCAGTTTATCGGGACAGGGTATCACCTCCGGCAATGAGCAGTTCTTC. This translates into CASSLSGQGITSGNEQFF. This sequence joins TRBV27 and TRBJ2-1; 9 bases agree with TRBD1. From germline, CDR1 is MNHEY and CDR2 SMNVEV (reference sequence). The CDR3 runs 18 residues. Germline trimming cut 0 bases from V and 6 bases from J; bases unmatched to any gene: 12.

On this clone: The same CDR3 arises from other DNA sequences in this sample as well. The chain couples TRBV5-8 to TRBJ2-1, with 7 nucleotides matching TRBD2. Per germline, CDR1 SGHTS and CDR2 YDEGEE. Trimming took 4 bases from V and 9 from J; bases not matched to a gene: 4. The CDR3 contains 12 residues. CDR3: CASSPWEGEQFF. The CDR3 DNA follows: TGTGCCAGCAGCCCCTGGGAGGGTGAGCAGTTCTTC.

The V gene is TRBV7-2, the J gene TRBJ2-7, with a weak D call TRBD2 (5 bases). The CDR3 is made up of 15 amino acids. The V end lost 5 bases, the J end lost 7 bases, and 21 bases lay between the germline ends. CDR1 is SGHTA and CDR2 is FQGNSA in the germline V gene. The CDR3 DNA reads as TGTGCCAGCAGCCTCGACGGGGTGCCCCTTGGGGAGCAGTACTTC. Amino acid sequence: CASSLDGVPLGEQYF. The variable domain in full, completed from reference TRBV7-2 and TRBJ2-7, reads GAGVSQSPSNKVTEKGKDVELRCDPISGHTALYWYRQSLGQGLEFLIYFQGNSAPDKSGLPSDRFSAERTGGSVSTLTIQRTQQEDSAVYLCASSLDGVPLGEQYFGPGTRLTVT.

This chain connects TRBV10-3 to TRBJ2-7, with 9 bases that match TRBD2. CDR3 length equals 14 residues. The germline gives CDR1 ENHRY, CDR2 SYGVKD. V shed 8 bases, J shed 3 bases, and the junction held 8 bases outside the gene matches. The CDR3 sequence: CAIGKTSGLYEQYF. Written as DNA, the CDR3 is TGTGCCATCGGCAAGACTAGCGGACTCTACGAGCAGTACTTC.

This chain joins TRBV7-2 and TRBJ1-4, with 9 bases fitting TRBD1. J gave up 10 bases and V 0 bases, and 12 bases lay outside the gene matches. Germline CDR1 SGHTA, CDR2 FQGNSA. The CDR3 contains 17 residues. CDR3 nucleotides: TGTGCCAGCAGCTTAGCGGCGCGGGGACAGGGCTCAAGAAAACTGTTTTTT. This gives the protein CASSLAARGQGSRKLFF. The whole variable domain, remainder taken from reference TRBV7-2 and TRBJ1-4, is GAGVSQSPSNKVTEKGKDVELRCDPISGHTALYWYRQSLGQGLEFLIYFQGNSAPDKSGLPSDRFSAERTGGSVSTLTIQRTQQEDSAVYLCASSLAARGQGSRKLFFGSGTQLSVL.

The CDR3 region is CAWSGGGLAATDTQYF. The CDR3 bases are TGTGCCTGGAGTGGGGGGGGACTAGCGGCAACAGATACGCAGTATTTT. The chain employs TRBV30 and TRBJ2-3, with 11 bases lining up with TRBD2. The CDR3 has 16 amino acids. The germline V gene encodes CDR1 GTSNPN and CDR2 SVGIG (reference sequence). Unmatched junction bases numbered 6, after V lost 1 base and J lost 3 bases.

This chain connects TRBV6-5 to TRBJ2-2, with D possibly TRBD1 on 5 matching bases. CDR1 is MNHEY, CDR2 SVGAGI, per germline. The CDR3 spans 14 residues. Trimming shortened V by 7 bases and J by 6 bases, and 15 bases separated the two germline ends. The CDR3 reads CASTGNRQAGELFF. The CDR3 bases are TGTGCCAGCACAGGAAACAGGCAGGCCGGGGAGCTGTTTTTT.

The chain employs TRBV5-1 and TRBJ2-7; 10 nucleotides match TRBD2. Germline CDR1 and CDR2: SGHRS and YFSETQ. V dropped 7 bases and J dropped 0; count of bases not matched to a gene: 4. The CDR3 runs 14 residues. CDR3 nucleotides: TGCGCCAGCGCCCCTAGCGGGAGCTCCTACGAGCAGTACTTC. This translates into CASAPSGSSYEQYF.

This chain uses TRBV5-6 with TRBJ2-7; 10 nucleotides agree with TRBD2. Trimming removed 4 bases from V and 3 bases from J; junction bases left unmatched: 7. The CDR3 covers 15 residues. Germline-derived CDR1 and CDR2 are SGHDT and YYEEEE. For the CDR3, the DNA is TGTGCCAGCAGCCCTACTAGCGGGAACTTCTACGAGCAGTACTTC. This encodes CASSPTSGNFYEQYF.

This clone has just a few counts. V gene TRBV18 combines with J gene TRBJ2-2, with 9 bases fitting TRBD2. J was trimmed by 6 bases and V by 1 base; bases with no gene match: 6. Per the germline V gene, CDR1 is KGHSH and CDR2 is LQKENI. The CDR3 consists of 16 residues. The CDR3 region is CASSPLSSGSSGELFF. In DNA, the CDR3 is TGTGCCAGCTCACCACTTAGTAGCGGGAGTTCCGGGGAGCTGTTTTTT.

This chain joins TRBV20-1 and TRBJ1-6; D remains unclear. CDR3 length equals 11 residues. The V end was cut by 0 bases, the J end by 14 bases, with 8 bases between. The germline V gene has CDR1 DFQATT and CDR2 SNEGSKA (reference sequence). In nucleotides, the CDR3 is TGCAGTGCTAGAGATTTATCGTCCCTCCACTTT. Translation gives CSARDLSSLHF.

The chain employs TRBV28 and TRBJ2-3; D possibly corresponds to TRBD2 (6 bases). CDR3 length: 13 amino acids. The germline CDR1 and CDR2 sequences are MDHEN and SYDVKM. Trimming pared 6 bases from V and 5 bases from J, leaving 12 bases between. Here the CDR3 DNA reads TGTGCCAGCAGATGGGCGGGGCGAGATACGCAGTATTTT. Residues: CASRWAGRDTQYF.

The chain is built from TRBV18 and TRBJ2-1; 10 bases agree with TRBD2. J gave up 5 bases and V 4 bases, and 8 bases lay outside the gene matches. Germline CDR1 is KGHSH and CDR2 is LQKENI. The CDR3 extends over 16 amino acids. The CDR3 sequence: CASSLKAGGTDNEQFF. CDR3 sequence (DNA): TGTGCCAGCTCACTCAAAGCGGGAGGGACCGACAATGAGCAGTTCTTC.

The chain carries TRBV27 and TRBJ2-7; 9 bases align to TRBD1. This CDR3 is 14 amino acids long. The germline gives CDR1 MNHEY, CDR2 SMNVEV (reference sequence). The trim removed 5 bases at V and 5 bases at J, leaving 7 bases unmatched. The CDR3: CASSPGQGRHEQYF. The CDR3 bases are TGTGCCAGCAGTCCCGGACAGGGGAGGCACGAGCAGTACTTC.